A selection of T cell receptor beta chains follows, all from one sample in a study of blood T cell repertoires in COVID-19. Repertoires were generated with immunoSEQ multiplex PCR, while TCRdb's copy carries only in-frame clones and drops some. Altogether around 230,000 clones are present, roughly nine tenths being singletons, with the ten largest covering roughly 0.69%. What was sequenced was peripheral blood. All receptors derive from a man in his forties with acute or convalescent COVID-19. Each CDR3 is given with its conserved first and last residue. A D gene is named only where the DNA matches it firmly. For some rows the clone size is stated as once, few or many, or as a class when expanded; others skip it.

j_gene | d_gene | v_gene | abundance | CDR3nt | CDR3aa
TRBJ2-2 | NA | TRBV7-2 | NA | TGTGCCAGCAGCTTAGTGCCGGGGTGGGGGCAGGGGAACACCGGGGAGCTGTTTTTT | CASSLVPGWGQGNTGELFF
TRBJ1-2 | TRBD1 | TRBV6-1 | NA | TGTGCCAGCAGTGAATCAGGGGGAGGTGATGGCTACACCTTC | CASSESGGGDGYTF
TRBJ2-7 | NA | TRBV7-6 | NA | TGTGCCAGCAGCTTATTCGGGCCCCACGGGGATTATTCCTACGAGCAGTACTTC | CASSLFGPHGDYSYEQYF
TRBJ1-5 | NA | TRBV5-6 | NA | TGTGCCAGCAGCCTTATCCAGGGGAATCAGCCCCAGCATTTT | CASSLIQGNQPQHF
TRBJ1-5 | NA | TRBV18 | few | TGTGCCAGCTCACTCGTGACTAATCAGCCCCAGCATTTT | CASSLVTNQPQHF
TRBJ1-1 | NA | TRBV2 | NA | TGTGCCAGCAGCTCACAAGAGGACACTGAAGCTTTCTTT | CASSSQEDTEAFF
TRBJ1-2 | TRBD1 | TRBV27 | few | TGTGCCAGCAGTTTATACCCCCCGACAGGGGGAAATGGCTACACCTTC | CASSLYPPTGGNGYTF
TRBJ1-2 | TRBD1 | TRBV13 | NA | TGTGCCAGCAGCATCTCCGGACAGGTTTTTGGCTACACCTTC | CASSISGQVFGYTF
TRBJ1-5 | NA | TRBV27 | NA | TGTGCCAGCAGTTTATCTAGGGTTTCCGGACTACCCCAGCATTTT | CASSLSRVSGLPQHF
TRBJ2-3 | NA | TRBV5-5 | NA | TGTGCCAGCAGCGGGCTCACAGATACGCAGTATTTT | CASSGLTDTQYF
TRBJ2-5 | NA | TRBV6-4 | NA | TGTGCCAGCAGTGACTCGAGTCGTGGGGGCGAGACCCAGTACTTC | CASSDSSRGGETQYF
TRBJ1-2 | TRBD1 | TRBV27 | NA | TGTGCCAGCAGTCGGGACAGGCTCAATGGCTACACCTTC | CASSRDRLNGYTF
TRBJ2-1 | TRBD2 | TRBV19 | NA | TGTGCCAGTAGCTTAGCGGGGCGGAATGAGCAGTTCTTC | CASSLAGRNEQFF
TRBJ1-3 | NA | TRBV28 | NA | TGTGCCAGCACGACGGGATCCGGAAACACCATATATTTT | CASTTGSGNTIYF
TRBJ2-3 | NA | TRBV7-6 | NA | TGTGCCAGCAGCTTCGGGTGGGGGGGCACAGATACGCAGTATTTT | CASSFGWGGTDTQYF
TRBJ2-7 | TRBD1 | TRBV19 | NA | TGTGCCAGTAGCCCCACAGGGGGAAGCAACGAGCAGTACTTC | CASSPTGGSNEQYF
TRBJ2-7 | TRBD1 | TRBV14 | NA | TGTGCCAGCAGCCCCGGGACAGGGGCCTACGAGCAGTACTTC | CASSPGTGAYEQYF
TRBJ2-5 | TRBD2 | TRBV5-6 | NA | TGTGCCAGCATCAAACTAGCGGGGGGAGCGGAGACCCAGTACTTC | CASIKLAGGAETQYF
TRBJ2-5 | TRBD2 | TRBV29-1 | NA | TGCAGCGTTGAAGGGGGGGGAGGAGCGGGAGAAGGGGTGACCCAGTACTTC | CSVEGGGGAGEGVTQYF
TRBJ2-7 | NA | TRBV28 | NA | TGTGCCAGCAGTTCCCCTCCCCCCTACGAGCAGTACTTC | CASSSPPPYEQYF
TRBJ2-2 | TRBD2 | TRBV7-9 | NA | TGTGCCAGCAGTCTTTCGACTAGCGGGAGAGTCACCGGGGAGCTGTTTTTT | CASSLSTSGRVTGELFF
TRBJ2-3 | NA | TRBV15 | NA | TGTGCCACCAGCTCTAGCGGCACAGATACGCAGTATTTT | CATSSSGTDTQYF